The 11 T cell receptor beta chains given below trace back to one sample, sequenced in a study of shared clonotypes between healthy human individuals. Profiling relied on immunoSEQ multiplex PCR, and the TCRdb table lists in-frame clones only, not all of them. The sample has roughly 1 million clones; approximately 72% are singletons. Material for sequencing was memory CD4+ T cells sorted from blood. Subset described: CD45RA-negative fraction. The receptors come from a man younger than 35 in good health.

This rearrangement joins TRBV2 to TRBJ1-6; TRBD1 is a possible D gene (5 bases). The CDR3 is 15 residues long. The germline V and J ends were trimmed by 0 bases and 7 bases, with 10 bases remaining between them. Germline V gives CDR1 SNHLY, CDR2 FYNNEI. The CDR3 loop is CASSEASGLNSPLHF. In DNA form, the CDR3 reads TGTGCCAGCAGTGAAGCTTCAGGGCTGAATTCACCCCTCCACTTT.

The table lists this clone with a few counts. The sample has other DNA sequences that encode this CDR3 too. CDR3 sequence (DNA): TGTGCCAGCTCACCGACAGGGTTGGAGACCCAGTACTTC. Translation: CASSPTGLETQYF. The J gene is TRBJ2-5, the V gene TRBV18; 7 bases fit TRBD1. CDR3 length equals 13 residues. Trimming at V came to 3 bases and at J to 5 bases, leaving 3 bases not matched to a gene. Germline V lookup: CDR1 KGHSH, CDR2 LQKENI.

This sequence joins TRBV19 and TRBJ1-1; a weak D match, TRBD1 (6 bases). Germline loops: CDR1 LNHDA, CDR2 SQIVND (reference sequence). Trimming removed 2 bases from V and 6 bases from J, with 13 bases in between. CDR3 size: 14 residues. DNA of the CDR3: TGTGCCAGTAGTATAAGGGGGGTATGGGCTGAAGCTTTCTTT. Protein: CASSIRGVWAEAFF.

The rearrangement links TRBV5-1 to TRBJ2-7, with D tentatively TRBD2 (6 bases). Deletions cut 4 bases from V and 9 bases from J, with 17 bases between. CDR3 length: 13 residues. Germline assignment: CDR1 SGHRS and CDR2 YFSETQ. The DNA for the CDR3 is TGCGCCAGCAGCCAAACGGGGGATGTGGGGCAGTACTTC. Translation: CASSQTGDVGQYF.

The chain joins TRBV5-8 to TRBJ2-7, with a possible D match to TRBD1 (6 bases). Germline CDR1 reads SGHTS; CDR2 reads YDEGEE. V lost 5 bases and J lost 3, with 18 bases in between. This CDR3 has 15 residues. CDR3 DNA sequence: TGTGCCAGCAGTTCCGGGACACAAAGTATCTACGAGCAGTACTTC. Translating gives CASSSGTQSIYEQYF. Filled out from reference TRBV5-8 and TRBJ2-7, the complete variable domain reads EAGVTQSPTHLIKTRGQQATLRCSPISGHTSVYWYQQALGLGLQFLLWYDEGEERNRGNFPPRFSGRQFPNYSSELNVNALELEDSALYLCASSSGTQSIYEQYFGPGTRLTVT.

This chain connects TRBV6-1 to TRBJ1-4, with D unresolved. This CDR3 comprises 14 residues. V dropped 3 bases and J dropped 15 bases, with 20 bases sitting between them. The germline V gene has CDR1 MNHNS and CDR2 SASEGT. The CDR3 reads CASSDDPLTLRVFF. CDR3 in DNA: TGTGCCAGCAGTGATGACCCGCTCACCCTAAGGGTGTTTTTT.

The chain is built from TRBV6-1 and TRBJ2-3; D perhaps matches TRBD1 (6 bases). V was trimmed by 5 bases and J by 1 base, leaving 10 bases between them. Germline CDR1 MNHNS, CDR2 SASEGT. The CDR3 has 14 amino acids. The CDR3 DNA follows: TGTGCCAGCAGTCATGAGGGGGGCACAGATACGCAGTATTTT. Translating it yields CASSHEGGTDTQYF.

The chain carries TRBV7-9 and TRBJ2-2; D unclear. Trimming shortened V by 5 bases and J by 2 bases, and 6 bases separated the two germline ends. The germline V gene encodes CDR1 SEHNR and CDR2 FQNEAQ (reference sequence). The CDR3 loop spans 13 amino acids. CDR3 DNA: TGTGCCAGCAGCGACCCAAACACCGGGGAGCTGTTTTTT. This codes for CASSDPNTGELFF.

The chain has TRBV28 and TRBJ2-6; 7 bases agree with TRBD1. The CDR3 consists of 16 residues. J lost 0 bases, V lost 11 bases, and 10 bases had no gene match. Germline CDR1 reads MDHEN; CDR2 reads SYDVKM. The CDR3 sequence is CAVFGTESSGANVLTF. CDR3 nucleotides: TGTGCCGTGTTTGGGACAGAGAGCTCTGGGGCCAACGTCCTGACTTTC.

The chain has TRBV10-3 and TRBJ1-5; no clear D. Per germline, CDR1 ENHRY and CDR2 SYGVKD. The CDR3 length is 15 residues. The V gene lost 0 bases and the J gene lost 5 bases, with 11 bases spanning the gap. The CDR3 reads CAISESYTGDQPQHF. For the CDR3, the DNA is TGTGCCATCAGTGAGTCTTATACGGGCGATCAGCCCCAGCATTTT.

J is TRBJ2-2 and V is TRBV2; D gene unclear. The V gene's germline CDR1 is SNHLY and CDR2 FYNNEI. The length of the CDR3 is 13 residues. V dropped 7 bases and J dropped 6 bases, with 12 bases sitting between them. CDR3 sequence (DNA): TGTGCCAGCAAGCAGGTCACCGCCGGGGAGCTGTTTTTT. Translated, it gives CASKQVTAGELFF.